Each of the 12 T cell receptor beta chains below was sequenced from the same sample in a study of a mutant IDH1 vaccine in newly diagnosed glioma listed by TCRdb under 2021. Sample time point, as interpreted from the label and publication: week 11, during vaccination. Each vaccine dose was 300 ug of a 20-mer mutant IDH1 peptide in Montanide, given subcutaneously with topical imiquimod. The method was the immunoSEQ multiplex PCR assay. TCRdb took over this immuneACCESS table, retaining in-frame rearrangements with V and J assigned. Such tables are incomplete; in checked studies, under half of the missing clones stem from an unresolved V gene, and the remainder is unexplained. In this sample the table shows some 130,000 clones, 80% of which occur a single time. 5% to 6% of the sample lies in the top ten. No cognate antigen is known for these TCRs. This specimen was PBMCs, taken from a glioma patient whose treatment included an IDH1 peptide vaccine. These receptors were obtained from a middle-aged man with glioma.

The chain joins TRBV5-1 to TRBJ2-7, with 12 bases lining up with TRBD2. CDR1 and CDR2 (germline): SGHRS, YFSETQ. Trimming removed 3 bases from V and 6 bases from J; junction bases left unmatched: 22. The length of the CDR3 is 20 residues. CDR3 sequence reads: CASSSVGTSGPRNVPREQYF. The CDR3 DNA reads TGCGCCAGCAGCTCTGTGGGGACTAGCGGGCCTCGCAACGTCCCTCGCGAGCAGTACTTC.

This clone was seen a handful of times. The chain uses TRBV4-1 and TRBJ2-2; no clear D. CDR1 and CDR2 from the germline V gene are MGHRA and YSYEKL. The CDR3 contains 13 residues. The V gene lost 1 base and the J gene lost 7 bases, with 7 bases spanning the gap. The CDR3 loop is CASSQGSFGELFF. The CDR3 coding sequence is TGCGCCAGCAGCCAAGGGAGTTTCGGGGAGCTGTTTTTT.

The V gene is TRBV15, the J gene TRBJ1-1; D remains ambiguous. Between the trimmed V and J ends, which lost 0 bases and 1 base, there was a span of 6 bases. Germline CDR1 is LNHNV and CDR2 is YYDKDF (reference sequence). This CDR3 region has 14 residues. Here the CDR3 reads CATSRDFGNTEAFF. The CDR3 DNA is TGTGCCACCAGCAGAGATTTCGGGAACACTGAAGCTTTCTTT.

The rearrangement uses TRBV5-1 and TRBJ2-6, with 9 bases identical to TRBD1. Losses at the gene ends were 4 bases for V and 0 bases for J; bases not matched to a gene: 5. Germline CDR1 is SGHRS and CDR2 is YFSETQ. The CDR3 sequence is 17 residues long. CDR3 residues: CASSVLQGASGANVLTF. The CDR3 region has the DNA TGCGCCAGCAGCGTACTACAGGGGGCCTCTGGGGCCAACGTCCTGACTTTC. Filled out from reference TRBV5-1 and TRBJ2-6, the complete variable domain reads KAGVTQTPRYLIKTRGQQVTLSCSPISGHRSVSWYQQTPGQGLQFLFEYFSETQRNKGNFPGRFSGRQFSNSRSEMNVSTLELGDSALYLCASSVLQGASGANVLTFGAGSRLTVL.

This clone was picked up one time. The V call is TRBV7-2, the J call TRBJ2-3, with TRBD1 matching 9 bases. Germline CDR1 and CDR2: SGHTA and FQGNSA. J was trimmed by 6 bases and V by 5 bases; bases with no gene match: 9. This CDR3 comprises 15 residues. The CDR3, as DNA: TGTGCCAGCAGCAGGGGACAGGGAAATTTGGATACGCAGTATTTT. This sequence encodes CASSRGQGNLDTQYF.

The chain recombines TRBV2 with TRBJ1-6; D call uncertain. The CDR3 is made up of 12 amino acids. Trimming stripped 5 bases from V and 14 bases from J, with 13 bases between. Looked up from germline, CDR1 is SNHLY and CDR2 is FYNNEI. Here the CDR3 reads CASSSGNRALHF. The CDR3 region has the DNA TGTGCCAGCAGTTCGGGAAATAGGGCCCTCCACTTT.

The rearrangement joins TRBV27 to TRBJ1-2; possibly TRBD1 for D (5 bases). The length of the CDR3 is 12 residues. Trimming stripped 6 bases from V and 8 bases from J, with 13 bases between. Germline values: CDR1 MNHEY, CDR2 SMNVEV (reference sequence). CDR3 bases: TGTGCCAGCAGAGGGGCTGAGGAGGGCTACACCTTC. Amino acids: CASRGAEEGYTF.

This chain joins TRBV28 and TRBJ1-2; 8 nucleotides line up with TRBD1. CDR3 length: 14 amino acids. Germline lookup yields CDR1 MDHEN and CDR2 SYDVKM. V was pared by 4 bases and J by 8 bases, with 9 bases of the junction left unmatched. The chain's CDR3 is CASSSPRQGNGYTF. The CDR3 region has the DNA TGTGCCAGCAGTTCCCCCCGACAGGGGAACGGCTACACCTTC.

This clone was picked up one time. At one end the junction does not follow the germline gene, possibly because of a read error. This chain uses TRBV15 with TRBJ2-6; tentatively, D is TRBD1 (5 bases). The V gene's germline CDR1 is LNHNV and CDR2 YYDKDF (reference sequence). The CDR3 has 15 residues. The CDR3 DNA is TGTGCCACCAGCAGGCAGTCAGGTGGGGCCAACGTCCCGACTTTC. This sequence encodes CATSRQSGGANVPTF.

Here the CDR3 reads CASSPLGVSGTEAFF. Here the CDR3 DNA reads TGTGCCAGCAGTCCCCTGGGGGTCTCAGGGACTGAAGCTTTCTTT. V and J are TRBV6-1 and TRBJ1-1, with D maybe TRBD1 (5 bases). V was trimmed by 5 bases and J by 5 bases, leaving 18 bases between them. This CDR3 has 15 residues. The germline V gene encodes CDR1 MNHNS and CDR2 SASEGT.

The rearrangement uses TRBV5-6 and TRBJ2-2, with D hard to call. V dropped 4 bases and J dropped 6 bases, with 10 bases sitting between them. This CDR3 comprises 13 residues. Germline V gene lookup returns CDR1 SGHDT and CDR2 YYEEEE. CDR3 coding DNA: TGTGCCAGCAGCCGGAGAGGAGCCGGGGAGCTGTTTTTT. Protein sequence: CASSRRGAGELFF.

The chain is built from TRBV7-9 and TRBJ2-3, with unresolved D. Trimming shortened V by 1 base and J by 0 bases, and 2 bases separated the two germline ends. Germline CDR1 is SEHNR and CDR2 is FQNEAQ (reference sequence). This CDR3 comprises 13 residues. This CDR3 reads CASSLDSTDTQYF. The CDR3 DNA reads TGTGCCAGCAGCTTAGACAGCACAGATACGCAGTATTTT.